What follows describes a single T cell receptor (beta chain). No antigen is known for it. The sample comes from a study of graft-versus-host responses after intestinal transplantation. Across the study: Grafts that recipients had were multivisceral, liver-intestinal, or isolated intestinal transplants.

Using immunoSEQ multiplex PCR, the repertoire was profiled, and TCRdb retains in-frame clones only, with some absent. The sample records about 86,000 clones, around nine tenths being singletons. Overall study results and limits: Allografts carried high graft-versus-host to host-versus-graft clonal ratios in patients having graft-donor T cell macrochimerism.

This CDR3 is 15 amino acids long. Germline loops: CDR1 MNHEY, CDR2 SVGAGI. Trimming removed 4 bases from V and 2 bases from J, with 14 bases in between. Sequencing used unstimulated CD8+ T cells sorted from spleen or lymph node cells, obtained before intestinal transplant. The chain is built from TRBV6-5 and TRBJ1-2; the D gene is possibly TRBD1 (5 bases). The clonotype was recovered from a human donor who received an intestinal transplant. The chain's CDR3 is CASSSARTLNYGYTF. CDR3 bases: TGTGCCAGCAGTTCAGCACGGACACTAAACTATGGCTACACCTTC.